The 11 T cell receptor beta chains below all came from one sample that was sequenced in a study of beta chain features in type 1 diabetes. As every portion of the isolated RNA was reverse transcribed, the sequencing read expressed TCRB transcripts. This table comes from immunoSEQ multiplex PCR, and its TCRdb copy is limited to in-frame clones, with some not included. The profile shows some 150,000 clones, 48% of them singletons. The material sequenced was Tregs from blood. The receptors were gathered from a man younger than 35 in good health.

V usage is TRBV19 and J usage is TRBJ2-7, with TRBD1 matching over 9 bases. Germline CDR1 LNHDA, CDR2 SQIVND (reference sequence). The length of the CDR3 is 12 residues. Unmatched junction bases numbered 4, after V lost 9 bases and J lost 4 bases. In nucleotides, the CDR3 is TGTGCCAGCCAGGACAGGGGTTACGAGCAGTACTTC. As protein: CASQDRGYEQYF.

The chain links TRBV15 to TRBJ2-2; D is unresolved. The V end was cut by 5 bases, the J end by 1 base, with 8 bases between. From germline, CDR1 is LNHNV and CDR2 YYDKDF (reference sequence). CDR3 length equals 14 residues. For the CDR3, the DNA is TGTGCCACCAGCCCCGGTCAGAACACCGGGGAGCTGTTTTTT. Translating gives CATSPGQNTGELFF. Together with reference TRBV15 and TRBJ2-2, the CDR3 gives the full variable domain: DAMVIQNPRYQVTQFGKPVTLSCSQTLNHNVMYWYQQKSSQAPKLLFHYYDKDFNNEADTPDNFQSRRPNTSFCFLDIRSPGLGDTAMYLCATSPGQNTGELFFGEGSRLTVL.

This clone was observed a handful of times. The rearrangement joins TRBV6-5 to TRBJ1-2; TRBD1 is a possible D gene (5 bases). The ends were cut back, 0 bases at V and 7 bases at J, with 6 bases in the middle. Germline values: CDR1 MNHEY, CDR2 SVGAGI. This CDR3 spans 12 amino acids. CDR3 sequence: CASSYSGGGYTF. The CDR3 nucleotides read TGTGCCAGCAGTTACTCGGGGGGTGGCTACACCTTC.

There are a few counts of this clone. The chain joins TRBV28 to TRBJ1-2; a weak D match, TRBD1 (5 bases). The CDR3 spans 11 residues. From germline, CDR1 is MDHEN and CDR2 SYDVKM. V was clipped by 10 bases and J by 5 bases, with 11 bases between them. CDR3 in amino acids: CATGHGYGYTF. CDR3 nucleotides: TGTGCCACCGGACACGGTTATGGCTACACCTTC.

The chain carries TRBV5-1 and TRBJ2-1; tentative D call: TRBD1 (5 bases). With 0 bases removed from V and 6 bases from J, the gap between germline ends came to 16 bases. From germline, CDR1 is SGHRS and CDR2 YFSETQ. The CDR3 is made up of 16 amino acids. CDR3 in DNA: TGCGCCAGCAGCTTGGGTTTGGGGCTGACAGTCAATGAGCAGTTCTTC. This sequence encodes CASSLGLGLTVNEQFF.

The chain uses TRBV5-5 and TRBJ1-4; TRBD1 agrees at 7 bases. The V gene end was trimmed by 3 bases and the J gene end by 3 bases; junction bases not matched to a gene: 2. CDR1 is SGHKS and CDR2 is YYEKEE in the germline V gene (reference sequence). The CDR3 runs 14 residues. The CDR3 loop is CASSYRGPNEKLFF. DNA of the CDR3: TGTGCCAGCAGCTACAGGGGACCTAATGAAAAACTGTTTTTT.

This rearrangement joins TRBV9 to TRBJ2-3, with 13 bases lining up with TRBD2. The germline CDR1 and CDR2 sequences are SGDLS and YYNGEE. V was clipped by 4 bases and J by 4 bases; unmatched bases: 3. The CDR3 is 15 residues long. The CDR3: CASSFGTSGADTQYF. The CDR3, as DNA: TGTGCCAGCAGCTTTGGGACTAGCGGGGCAGATACGCAGTATTTT. Supplemented by reference TRBV9 and TRBJ2-3, the full variable domain reads DSGVTQTPKHLITATGQRVTLRCSPRSGDLSVYWYQQSLDQGLQFLIQYYNGEERAKGNILERFSAQQFPDLHSELNLSSLELGDSALYFCASSFGTSGADTQYFGPGTRLTVL.

This clone was recorded a few times. The rearrangement uses TRBV27 and TRBJ1-5; D unclear. The CDR3 totals 14 residues. The germline V gene encodes CDR1 MNHEY and CDR2 SMNVEV (reference sequence). V lost 3 bases, J lost 2 bases, and 8 bases lay in between. Here the CDR3 DNA reads TGTGCCAGCAGTTTCCGGGGTGGCAATCAGCCCCAGCATTTT. Its protein product is CASSFRGGNQPQHF.

This chain connects TRBV4-3 to TRBJ2-3; D may be TRBD2 (6 bases). Trimming took 3 bases from V and 8 from J, leaving 15 bases between them. This CDR3 contains 14 residues. The germline V gene has CDR1 LGHNA and CDR2 YSLEER. The CDR3 nucleotides read TGCGCCAGCAGCCAGGGAGCTAGCGCAGCTACGCAGTATTTT. It is translated as CASSQGASAATQYF.

This chain links TRBV7-9 with TRBJ2-5; D is possibly TRBD2 (6 bases). The CDR3 contains 14 residues. With 6 bases removed from V and 5 bases from J, the gap between germline ends came to 16 bases. Germline values: CDR1 SEHNR, CDR2 FQNEAQ (reference sequence). Here the CDR3 reads CASSPPAGRETQYF. CDR3 in DNA: TGTGCCAGCAGTCCCCCGGCGGGGCGGGAGACCCAGTACTTC.

The chain recombines TRBV5-1 with TRBJ1-1; TRBD1 matches 8 bases. The CDR3 length is 15 residues. V lost 0 bases, J lost 5 bases, and 6 bases stayed unmatched. The V gene's germline CDR1 is SGHRS and CDR2 YFSETQ. CDR3 nucleotide sequence: TGCGCCAGCAGCTTGGGGCAGGGGGCATGGACTGAAGCTTTCTTT. Its translation: CASSLGQGAWTEAFF.